The rows below give T cell receptor beta chains drawn from one sample of a study of T-cell reconstitution after alpha-beta-depleted transplantation in children. In TCRdb, the PCR reads were re-called with MiXCR into one record per CDR3 protein. Of approximately 110,000 distinct CDR3 sequences listed, more than 20% are singletons. Sample: PBMCs, mostly from graft donor cells, taken 180 days after TCRalphabeta/CD19-depleted stem cell transplant. The receptors stem from a male patient aged 2-15 years who had a stem cell transplant for chronic granulomatous disease, so the T cells may come from the graft donor. The CDR3 runs from the conserved cysteine through the conserved F or W. The D gene is left open where the match is weak. Clone size is shown for a subset of rows, as once, few, many or a class of expanded clone.

V gene	D gene	J gene	clone size	CDR3 protein	CDR3 DNA
TRBV6-5	TRBD1	TRBJ1-2	many	CASSYSDRGVSYTF	TGTGCCAGCAGTTACTCTGACAGGGGAGTAAGCTACACCTTC
TRBV5-8	-	TRBJ1-1	many	CASRANTEAFF	TGTGCCAGCAGGGCCAACACTGAAGCTTTCTTT
TRBV12-3/TRBV12-4	-	TRBJ2-1	-	CASSFLGGPNNEQFF	TGTGCCAGCAGTTTTCTGGGGGGCCCCAACAATGAGCAGTTCTTC
TRBV5-1	-	TRBJ2-2	-	CASEPGTANTGELFF	TGCGCCAGCGAACCCGGGACTGCGAACACCGGGGAGCTGTTTTTT
TRBV12-3/TRBV12-4	-	TRBJ2-2	few	CASSLAGPGELFF	TGTGCCAGCAGTTTGGCGGGACCCGGGGAGCTGTTTTTT
TRBV3-1	TRBD2	TRBJ2-1	few	CASSQRGTSGKGEQFF	TGTGCCAGCAGCCAGAGAGGGACTAGCGGGAAGGGTGAGCAGTTCTTC
TRBV20-1	-	TRBJ2-2	many	CSARDWQGTGELFF	TGCAGTGCTAGAGATTGGCAGGGAACCGGGGAGCTGTTTTTT
TRBV7-6	-	TRBJ2-7	-	CASSSQTGTAFYEQYF	TGTGCCAGCAGCTCACAAACCGGGACCGCATTTTACGAGCAGTACTTC
TRBV7-3	-	TRBJ2-7	many	CASSLQGSDEQYF	TGTGCCAGCAGCTTGCAGGGTTCGGATGAGCAGTACTTC
TRBV29-1	-	TRBJ2-1	-	CSVPPGPGSSYNEQFF	TGCAGCGTCCCCCCTGGGCCAGGGAGCTCCTACAATGAGCAGTTCTTC
TRBV12-3/TRBV12-4	-	TRBJ1-3	-	CASDTSGNTIYF	TGTGCCAGCGACACCTCTGGAAACACCATATATTTT
TRBV5-1	TRBD2	TRBJ2-2	many	CASSLRGLAVRGELFF	TGCGCCAGCAGCTTGAGGGGACTAGCGGTTCGTGGGGAGCTGTTTTTT
TRBV9	-	TRBJ2-7	many	CASSVGPGKNEQYF	TGTGCCAGCAGCGTAGGACCGGGGAAGAACGAGCAGTACTTC
TRBV11-2	TRBD2	TRBJ2-1	many	CASSYPLGAGVGDEQFF	TGTGCCAGCAGCTACCCCTTGGGCGCGGGAGTGGGGGATGAGCAGTTCTTC
TRBV6-4	TRBD2	TRBJ2-3	few	CASRVRAGASTDTQYF	TGTGCCAGCAGGGTACGAGCGGGGGCTAGCACAGATACGCAGTATTTT
TRBV20-1	TRBD2	TRBJ2-7	-	CSARDKREGLHEQYF	TGCAGTGCTAGAGATAAGCGGGAGGGCCTCCACGAGCAGTACTTC
TRBV20-1	TRBD2	TRBJ2-7	few	CSARGTSNPVYEQYF	TGCAGTGCTAGAGGGACTAGCAATCCGGTCTACGAGCAGTACTTC
TRBV12-3/TRBV12-4	-	TRBJ2-3	-	CASSRLTGYGDTQYF	TGTGCCAGCAGTCGACTAACGGGATATGGAGATACGCAGTATTTT
TRBV12-3/TRBV12-4	-	TRBJ1-5	-	CASRYDTGNQPQHF	TGTGCCAGCAGATACGACACGGGCAATCAGCCCCAGCATTTT
TRBV29-1	-	TRBJ2-1	medium-sized	CSVEDFRRNNEQFF	TGCAGCGTTGAAGATTTTCGCAGAAACAATGAGCAGTTCTTC
TRBV7-2	-	TRBJ1-1	many	CASSQFMNTEAFF	TGTGCCAGCAGCCAGTTTATGAACACTGAAGCTTTCTTT
TRBV25-1	-	TRBJ2-1	-	CASSAQAGIQDEQFF	TGTGCCAGCAGTGCACAAGCAGGGATCCAGGATGAGCAGTTCTTC
TRBV4-1	-	TRBJ2-1	few	CASSQDLERYYNEQFF	TGCGCCAGCAGCCAAGATCTCGAGCGGTACTACAATGAGCAGTTCTTC
TRBV7-6	-	TRBJ1-1	few	CASSPVQGRTEAFF	TGTGCCAGCAGCCCTGTTCAGGGACGGACTGAAGCTTTCTTT
TRBV20-1	-	TRBJ2-5	many	CSAREGRRYQETQYF	TGCAGTGCTAGAGAGGGCAGGCGGTACCAAGAGACCCAGTACTTC
TRBV29-1	-	TRBJ2-7	-	CSVETGRYEQYF	TGCAGCGTTGAGACAGGGAGGTACGAGCAGTACTTC
TRBV29-1	-	TRBJ2-5	-	CSVGGGVLPPVQETQYF	TGCAGCGTTGGAGGCGGAGTATTGCCCCCTGTACAAGAGACCCAGTACTTC
TRBV12-3/TRBV12-4	-	TRBJ2-7	many	CASSPGPGEQYF	TGTGCCAGCAGTCCCGGACCGGGGGAGCAGTACTTC
TRBV29-1	-	TRBJ2-7	many	CSFPKKYEQYF	TGCAGCTTCCCCAAAAAATACGAGCAGTACTTC
TRBV24-1	-	TRBJ2-2	few	CATSGWREDTGELFF	TGTGCCACCAGTGGTTGGAGGGAAGACACCGGGGAGCTGTTTTTT
TRBV20-1	-	TRBJ1-5	-	CSARHGNQPQHF	TGCAGTGCTAGGCATGGCAATCAGCCCCAGCATTTT
TRBV5-1	TRBD1	TRBJ1-1	-	CASSLTQGAGTEAFF	TGCGCCAGCAGCTTAACACAGGGGGCGGGCACTGAAGCTTTCTTT
TRBV5-5	TRBD2	TRBJ2-3	-	CASSLAGLTSGGDDTQYF	TGTGCCAGCAGCTTGGCCGGTTTGACTAGCGGGGGGGACGATACGCAGTATTTT
TRBV7-2	TRBD1	TRBJ2-3	-	CASSPPGQGPDTQYF	TGTGCCAGCAGCCCTCCCGGACAGGGTCCAGATACGCAGTATTTT
TRBV20-1	TRBD2	TRBJ2-3	many	CSAKGVAGLQGTQYF	TGCAGTGCGAAGGGAGTAGCGGGGCTCCAGGGTACGCAGTATTTT
TRBV29-1	-	TRBJ2-1	many	CSTGGGPREQFF	TGCAGCACTGGTGGCGGGCCTAGGGAGCAGTTCTTC
TRBV4-3	-	TRBJ2-3	many	CASSQDSGPGTQYF	TGCGCCAGCAGCCAAGATTCGGGGCCAGGTACGCAGTATTTT
TRBV12-3/TRBV12-4	-	TRBJ1-4	many	CASSREPRAREKLFF	TGTGCCAGCAGCCGGGAACCCCGGGCGAGGGAAAAACTGTTTTTT
TRBV5-1	-	TRBJ1-2	-	CASSLYGALYGYTF	TGCGCCAGCAGCTTGTACGGGGCCCTATATGGCTACACCTTC
TRBV20-1	TRBD2	TRBJ2-3	few	CSALKREGGTDTQYF	TGCAGTGCTCTTAAGCGGGAGGGGGGGACAGATACGCAGTATTTT
TRBV27	TRBD2	TRBJ2-1	-	CASSLIEGLAVNSYNEQFF	TGTGCCAGCAGTTTAATAGAAGGGCTAGCGGTAAACTCCTACAATGAGCAGTTCTTC
TRBV20-1	-	TRBJ2-5	many	CSATEDWIKYQETQYF	TGCAGTGCTACGGAGGACTGGATTAAGTACCAAGAGACCCAGTACTTC
TRBV20-1	-	TRBJ2-3	few	CSFRTDTQYF	TGCAGTTTCCGCACAGATACGCAGTATTTT
TRBV28	-	TRBJ2-4	-	CASSLWESQAKNIQYF	TGTGCCAGCAGTTTATGGGAAAGTCAAGCCAAAAACATTCAGTACTTC
TRBV20-1	-	TRBJ2-1	few	CSARVPLTSNSYNEQFF	TGCAGTGCTAGAGTCCCTCTAACTAGCAACTCCTACAATGAGCAGTTCTTC
TRBV4-2	-	TRBJ2-3	-	CASSLGQDTQYF	TGTGCCAGCAGCCTGGGACAAGATACGCAGTATTTT
TRBV20-1	-	TRBJ2-7	many	CSARRPVSYEQYF	TGCAGTGCCCGCCGGCCGGTATCCTACGAGCAGTACTTC
TRBV4-3	-	TRBJ2-1	-	CASSRRDDDRANEQFF	TGCGCCAGCAGCCGCCGGGACGACGATCGGGCGAATGAGCAGTTCTTC
TRBV7-8	-	TRBJ2-1	-	CASSPGAVYEQFF	TGTGCCAGCAGTCCCGGGGCCGTCTATGAGCAGTTCTTC
TRBV7-2	-	TRBJ1-2	-	CASSSAWYYTF	TGTGCCAGCAGCTCCGCCTGGTACTACACCTTC